The sequence of this TCR beta chain was determined in a study of blood T cell repertoires in COVID-19. The table came from immunoSEQ multiplex PCR; TCRdb's copy has only in-frame clones and leaves some out. The table lists some 530,000 clones, approximately 83% of them singletons. This clone appeared a few times. Germline loops: CDR1 KGHSH, CDR2 LQKENI. The CDR3 is made up of 15 amino acids. J was trimmed by 2 bases and V by 5 bases; bases with no gene match: 7. Sequenced: peripheral blood. The V and J genes are TRBV18 and TRBJ1-1, with 8 bases lining up with TRBD1. The sequence came from a human donor in a cohort sampled during active COVID-19. Here the CDR3 DNA reads TGTGCCAGCTCATTTTCCGGGACAGGTAACACTGAAGCTTTCTTT. Translation gives CASSFSGTGNTEAFF.